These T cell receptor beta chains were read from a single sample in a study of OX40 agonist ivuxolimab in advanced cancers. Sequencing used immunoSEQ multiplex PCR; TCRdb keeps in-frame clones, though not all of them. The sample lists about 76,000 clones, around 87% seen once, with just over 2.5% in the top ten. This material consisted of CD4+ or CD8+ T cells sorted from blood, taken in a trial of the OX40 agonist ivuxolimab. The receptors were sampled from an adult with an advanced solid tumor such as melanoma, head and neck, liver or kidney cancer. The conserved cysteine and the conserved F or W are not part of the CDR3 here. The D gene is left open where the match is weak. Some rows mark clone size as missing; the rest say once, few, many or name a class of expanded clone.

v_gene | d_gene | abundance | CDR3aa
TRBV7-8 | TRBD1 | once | ASSFPTGTGHTGELF
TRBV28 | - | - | ASSPSRNEQY
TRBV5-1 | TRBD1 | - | ASSYGQGTNEQF
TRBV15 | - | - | ATSTIATNEKLF
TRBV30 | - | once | AWVPARMNTEAF
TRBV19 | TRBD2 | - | ASSMTSGTSGANVLT
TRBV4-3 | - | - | ASSQGGDPRTDTQY
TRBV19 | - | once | ASSTRGQGMAQETQY
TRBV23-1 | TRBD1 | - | ASSPRNRTGGAWNQPQH
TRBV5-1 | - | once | ASSLMIGGPDTQY
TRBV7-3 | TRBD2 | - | ASSLIAGTDTQY
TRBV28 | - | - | ASTRGAGTGELF
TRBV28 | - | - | ASSWGANTGELF
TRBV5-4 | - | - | ASSLGTTLMNTEAF
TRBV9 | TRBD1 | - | ASSAPKDRPDEPDTQY
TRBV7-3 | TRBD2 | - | ASSSTSDRKTQY
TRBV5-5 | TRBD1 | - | ASSMGGQGRSPLH
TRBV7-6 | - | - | ASSLLGVDNEQF
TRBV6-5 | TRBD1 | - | ASRPTGTGDEKLF
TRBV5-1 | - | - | ASSVGTNYGYT
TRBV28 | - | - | ASSPLAGYFGAF
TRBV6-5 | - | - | ASSYEPHGSGNTIY
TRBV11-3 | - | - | ASSNVANTGELF
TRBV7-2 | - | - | ASSSYLNYGYT
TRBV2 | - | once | ASRAESSGNTIY
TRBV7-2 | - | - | ASSSRGGIYTEAF
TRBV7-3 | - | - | ASSLTGSSSGNTIY
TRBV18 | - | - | ASSPSATNEKLF
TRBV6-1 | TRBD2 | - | ASSAGHRGEETQY
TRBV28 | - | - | ASSPPGLLSPLH
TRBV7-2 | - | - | ASSPAGYYGYT
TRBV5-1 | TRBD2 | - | ASSATSGATDTQY
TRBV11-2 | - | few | ASSLVTGERYT
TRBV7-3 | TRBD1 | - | ASSLTGVETQY
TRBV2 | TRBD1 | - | ASSKDRDGTEAF
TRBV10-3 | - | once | AISVGYGYT
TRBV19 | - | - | ASSIGRQSETQY
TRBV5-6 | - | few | ASSRQYEAF
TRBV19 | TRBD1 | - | ASSGTAVTGELF
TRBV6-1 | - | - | ARPRRTEAF
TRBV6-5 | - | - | ASAKQGFPNYGYT
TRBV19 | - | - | ASRWGADTGELF
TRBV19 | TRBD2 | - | ASSIGVAGGIGYEQY
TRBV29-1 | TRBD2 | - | TAERGNNEQF